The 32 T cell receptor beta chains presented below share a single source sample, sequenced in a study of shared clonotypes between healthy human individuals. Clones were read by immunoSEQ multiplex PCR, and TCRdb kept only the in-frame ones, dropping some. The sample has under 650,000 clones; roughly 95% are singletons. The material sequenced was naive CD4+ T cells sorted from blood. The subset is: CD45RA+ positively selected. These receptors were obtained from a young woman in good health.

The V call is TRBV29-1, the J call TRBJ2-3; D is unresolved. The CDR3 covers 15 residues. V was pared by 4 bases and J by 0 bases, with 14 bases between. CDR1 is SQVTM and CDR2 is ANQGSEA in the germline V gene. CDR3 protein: CSVAVRLGSTDTQYF. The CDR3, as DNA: TGCAGCGTTGCCGTTCGACTTGGTAGCACAGATACGCAGTATTTT.

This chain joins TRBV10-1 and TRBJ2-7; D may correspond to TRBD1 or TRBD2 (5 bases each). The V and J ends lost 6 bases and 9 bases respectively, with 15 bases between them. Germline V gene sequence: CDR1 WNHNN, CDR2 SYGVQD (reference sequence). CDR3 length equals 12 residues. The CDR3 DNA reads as TGCGCCAGCAGCGGGGACGTAGGAAGGCAGTACTTC. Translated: CASSGDVGRQYF.

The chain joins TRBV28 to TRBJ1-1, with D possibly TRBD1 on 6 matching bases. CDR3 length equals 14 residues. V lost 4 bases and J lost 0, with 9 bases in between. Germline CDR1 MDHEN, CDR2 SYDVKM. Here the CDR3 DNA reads TGTGCCAGCAGTTGGGGGGCTTTGAACACTGAAGCTTTCTTT. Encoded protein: CASSWGALNTEAFF. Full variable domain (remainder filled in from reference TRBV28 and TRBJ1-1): DVKVTQSSRYLVKRTGEKVFLECVQDMDHENMFWYRQDPGLGLRLIYFSYDVKMKEKGDIPEGYSVSREKKERFSLILESASTNQTSMYLCASSWGALNTEAFFGQGTRLTVV.

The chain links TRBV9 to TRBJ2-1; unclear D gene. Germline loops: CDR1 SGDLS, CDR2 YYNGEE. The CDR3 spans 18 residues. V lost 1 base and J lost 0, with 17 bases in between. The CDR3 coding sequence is TGTGCCAGCAGCGTACTCCCTGACCCGACTGGCTCCTACAATGAGCAGTTCTTC. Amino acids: CASSVLPDPTGSYNEQFF.

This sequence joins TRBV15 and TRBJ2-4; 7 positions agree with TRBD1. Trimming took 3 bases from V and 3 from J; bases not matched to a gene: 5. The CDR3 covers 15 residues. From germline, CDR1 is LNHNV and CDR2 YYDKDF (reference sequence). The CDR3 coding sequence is TGTGCCACCAGCAGTACAGGGGCCCGCAAAAACATTCAGTACTTC. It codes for CATSSTGARKNIQYF.

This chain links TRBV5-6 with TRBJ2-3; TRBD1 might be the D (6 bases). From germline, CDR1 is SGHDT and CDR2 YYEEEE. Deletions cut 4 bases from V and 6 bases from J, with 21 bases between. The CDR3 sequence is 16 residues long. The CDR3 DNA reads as TGTGCCAGCAGCGCAAATAGTCCCGAACAGGGTGATACGCAGTATTTT. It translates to CASSANSPEQGDTQYF.

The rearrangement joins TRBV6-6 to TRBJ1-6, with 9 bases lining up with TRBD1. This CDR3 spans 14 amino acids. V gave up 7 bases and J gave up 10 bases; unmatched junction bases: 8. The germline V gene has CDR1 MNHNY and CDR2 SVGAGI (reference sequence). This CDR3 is CASKRTGEGSPLHF. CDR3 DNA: TGTGCCAGCAAAAGGACAGGGGAGGGGTCACCCCTCCACTTT.

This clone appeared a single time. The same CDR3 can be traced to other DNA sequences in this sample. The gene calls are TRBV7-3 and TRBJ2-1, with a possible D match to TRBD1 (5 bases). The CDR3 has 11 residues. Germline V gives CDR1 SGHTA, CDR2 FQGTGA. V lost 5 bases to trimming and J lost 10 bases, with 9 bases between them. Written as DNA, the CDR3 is TGTGCCAGCAGCCCAGGGAACGAGCAGTTCTTC. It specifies CASSPGNEQFF.

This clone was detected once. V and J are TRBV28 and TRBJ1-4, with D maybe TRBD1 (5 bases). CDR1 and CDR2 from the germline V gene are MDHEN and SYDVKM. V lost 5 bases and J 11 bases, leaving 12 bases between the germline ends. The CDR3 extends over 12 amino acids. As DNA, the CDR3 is TGTGCCAGCAGTCTTAGGGGCGTCAAACTGTTTTTT. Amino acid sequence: CASSLRGVKLFF.

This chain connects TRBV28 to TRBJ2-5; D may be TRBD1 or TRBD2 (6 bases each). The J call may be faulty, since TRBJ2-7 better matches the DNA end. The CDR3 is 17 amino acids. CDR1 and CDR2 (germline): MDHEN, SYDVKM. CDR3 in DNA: TGTGCCAGCAGTTTCGAGCCAACAGGGAGGAATCCCTACGAGCAGTACTTC. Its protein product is CASSFEPTGRNPYEQYF.

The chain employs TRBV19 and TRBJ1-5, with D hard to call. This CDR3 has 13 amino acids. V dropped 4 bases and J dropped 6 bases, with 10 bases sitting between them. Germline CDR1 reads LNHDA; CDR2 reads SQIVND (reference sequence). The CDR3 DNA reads TGTGCCAGTAGTAACCCCCCTTTTCAGCCCCAGCATTTT. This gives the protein CASSNPPFQPQHF.

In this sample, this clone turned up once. The CDR3 nucleotides are TGTGCCAGCAGTCCGACGGCCGGGACAGGGATTTATGGCTACACCTTC. It codes for CASSPTAGTGIYGYTF. The chain has TRBV28 and TRBJ1-2; TRBD1 aligns across 9 bases. From germline, CDR1 is MDHEN and CDR2 SYDVKM. The CDR3 is 16 amino acids. V lost 5 bases to trimming and J lost 5 bases; unmatched junction nucleotides: 12.

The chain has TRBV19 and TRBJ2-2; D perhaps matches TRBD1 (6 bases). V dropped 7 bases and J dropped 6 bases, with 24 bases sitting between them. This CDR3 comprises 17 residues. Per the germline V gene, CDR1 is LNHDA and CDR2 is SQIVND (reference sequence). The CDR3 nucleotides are TGTGCCAGTACTGATACAGGGTCGGTCGATGCGGCCGGGGAGCTGTTTTTT. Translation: CASTDTGSVDAAGELFF.

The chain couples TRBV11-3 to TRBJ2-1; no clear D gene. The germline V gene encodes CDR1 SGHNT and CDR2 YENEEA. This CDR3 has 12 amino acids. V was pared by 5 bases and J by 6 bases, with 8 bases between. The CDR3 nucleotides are TGTGCCAGCAGCCCGAGGAGCAATGAGCAGTTCTTC. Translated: CASSPRSNEQFF.

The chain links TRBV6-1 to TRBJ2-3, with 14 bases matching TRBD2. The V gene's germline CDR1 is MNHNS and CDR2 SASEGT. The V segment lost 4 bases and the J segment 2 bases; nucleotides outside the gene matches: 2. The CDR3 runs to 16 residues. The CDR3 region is CASSATSGGATDTQYF. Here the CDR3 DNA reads TGTGCCAGCAGTGCGACTAGCGGGGGGGCCACAGATACGCAGTATTTT.

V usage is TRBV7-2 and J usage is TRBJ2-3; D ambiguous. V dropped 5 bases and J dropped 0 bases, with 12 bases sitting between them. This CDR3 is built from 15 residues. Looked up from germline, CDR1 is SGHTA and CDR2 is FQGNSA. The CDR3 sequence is CASSQRLSSTDTQYF. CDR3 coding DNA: TGTGCCAGCAGCCAAAGGTTATCTAGCACAGATACGCAGTATTTT.

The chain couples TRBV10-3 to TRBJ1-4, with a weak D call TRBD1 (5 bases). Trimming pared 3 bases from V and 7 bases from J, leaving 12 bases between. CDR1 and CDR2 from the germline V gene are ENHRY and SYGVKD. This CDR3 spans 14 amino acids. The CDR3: CAISETQEAEKLFF. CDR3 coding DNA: TGTGCCATCAGTGAAACACAGGAAGCTGAAAAACTGTTTTTT.

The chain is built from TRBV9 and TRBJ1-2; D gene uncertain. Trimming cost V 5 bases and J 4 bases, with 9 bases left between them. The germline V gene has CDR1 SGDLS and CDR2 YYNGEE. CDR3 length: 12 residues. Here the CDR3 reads CASSRDTYGYTF. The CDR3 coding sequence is TGTGCCAGCAGTCGTGACACCTATGGCTACACCTTC.

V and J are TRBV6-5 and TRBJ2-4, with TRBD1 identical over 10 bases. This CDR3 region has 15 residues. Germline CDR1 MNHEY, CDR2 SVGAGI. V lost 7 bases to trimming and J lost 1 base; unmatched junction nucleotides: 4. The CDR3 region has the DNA TGTGCCAGCAAACCGGACAGGGGGGCCAAAAACATTCAGTACTTC. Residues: CASKPDRGAKNIQYF.

The CDR3 spells CASSFDANSGNTIYF. The CDR3 bases are TGTGCCAGCAGCTTTGACGCCAACTCTGGAAACACCATATATTTT. The chain is built from TRBV7-2 and TRBJ1-3; D not resolved. The CDR3 spans 15 residues. Looked up from germline, CDR1 is SGHTA and CDR2 is FQGNSA. Trimming stripped 3 bases from V and 0 bases from J, with 9 bases between. Variable domain in full (rest from reference TRBV7-2 and TRBJ1-3): GAGVSQSPSNKVTEKGKDVELRCDPISGHTALYWYRQSLGQGLEFLIYFQGNSAPDKSGLPSDRFSAERTGGSVSTLTIQRTQQEDSAVYLCASSFDANSGNTIYFGEGSWLTVV.

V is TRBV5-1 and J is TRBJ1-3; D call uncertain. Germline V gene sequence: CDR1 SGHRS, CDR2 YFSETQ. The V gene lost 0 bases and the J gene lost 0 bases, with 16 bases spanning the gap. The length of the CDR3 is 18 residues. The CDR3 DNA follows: TGCGCCAGCAGCTTGGGGTACCTGTCGGGTAGCTCTGGAAACACCATATATTTT. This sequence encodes CASSLGYLSGSSGNTIYF.

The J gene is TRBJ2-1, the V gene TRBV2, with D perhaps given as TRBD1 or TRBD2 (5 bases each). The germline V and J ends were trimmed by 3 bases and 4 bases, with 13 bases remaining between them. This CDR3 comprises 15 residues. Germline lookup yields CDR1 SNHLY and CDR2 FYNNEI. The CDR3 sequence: CASSEQGPRYNEQFF. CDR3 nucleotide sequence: TGTGCCAGCAGTGAGCAGGGACCCCGATACAATGAGCAGTTCTTC.

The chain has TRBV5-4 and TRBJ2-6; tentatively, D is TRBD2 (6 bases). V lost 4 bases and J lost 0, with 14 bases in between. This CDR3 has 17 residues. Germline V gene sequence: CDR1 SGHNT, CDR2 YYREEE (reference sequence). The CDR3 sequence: CASSAGTGNSGANVLTF. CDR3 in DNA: TGTGCCAGCAGCGCGGGGACGGGAAACTCTGGGGCCAACGTCCTGACTTTC.

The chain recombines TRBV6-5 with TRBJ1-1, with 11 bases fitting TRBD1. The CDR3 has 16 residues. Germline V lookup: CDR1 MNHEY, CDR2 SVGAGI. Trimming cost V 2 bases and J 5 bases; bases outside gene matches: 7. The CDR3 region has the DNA TGTGCCAGCAGTTACCTGGGACAGGGGGTGGATACTGAAGCTTTCTTT. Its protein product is CASSYLGQGVDTEAFF.

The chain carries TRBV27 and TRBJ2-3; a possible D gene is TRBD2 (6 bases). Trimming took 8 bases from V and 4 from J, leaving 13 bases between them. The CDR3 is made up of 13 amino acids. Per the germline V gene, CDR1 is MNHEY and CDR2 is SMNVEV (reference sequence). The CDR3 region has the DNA TGTGCCAGCCGGTTGTGGGGGGCAGATACGCAGTATTTT. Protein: CASRLWGADTQYF.

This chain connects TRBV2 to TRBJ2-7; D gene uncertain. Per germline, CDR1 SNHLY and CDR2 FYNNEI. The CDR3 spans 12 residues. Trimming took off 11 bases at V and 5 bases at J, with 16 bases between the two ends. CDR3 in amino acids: CAEGFQRNEQYF. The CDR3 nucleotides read TGTGCCGAAGGCTTTCAAAGAAACGAGCAGTACTTC.

CDR3 DNA: TGTGCCACAACTAGCGGGTCCTACAATGAGCAGTTCTTC. As protein: CATTSGSYNEQFF. The chain employs TRBV19 and TRBJ2-1; 9 bases agree with TRBD2. The CDR3 runs 13 residues. Germline lookup yields CDR1 LNHDA and CDR2 SQIVND (reference sequence). After removal of 10 bases from V and 1 base from J, the junction contained 2 bases not matched to a gene.

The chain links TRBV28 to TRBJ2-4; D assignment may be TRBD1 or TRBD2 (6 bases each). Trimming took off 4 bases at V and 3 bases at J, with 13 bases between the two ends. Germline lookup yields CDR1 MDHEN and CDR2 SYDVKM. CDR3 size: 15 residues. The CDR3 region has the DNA TGTGCCAGCAGTTCAAGCGGAGGGGGCAAAAACATTCAGTACTTC. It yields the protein CASSSSGGGKNIQYF.

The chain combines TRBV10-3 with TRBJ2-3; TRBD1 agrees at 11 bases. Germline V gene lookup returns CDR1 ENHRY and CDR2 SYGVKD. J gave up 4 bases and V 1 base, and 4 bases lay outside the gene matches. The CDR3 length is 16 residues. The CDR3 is CAISEYGTGGPDTQYF. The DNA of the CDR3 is TGTGCCATCAGTGAGTATGGGACAGGGGGACCAGATACGCAGTATTTT.

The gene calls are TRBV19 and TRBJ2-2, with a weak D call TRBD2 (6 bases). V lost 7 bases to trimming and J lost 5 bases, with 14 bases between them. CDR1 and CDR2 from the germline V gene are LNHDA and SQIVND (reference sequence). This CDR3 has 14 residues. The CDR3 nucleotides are TGTGCCAGTATCGGGGGAAGGAGGACCGGGGAGCTGTTTTTT. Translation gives CASIGGRRTGELFF.

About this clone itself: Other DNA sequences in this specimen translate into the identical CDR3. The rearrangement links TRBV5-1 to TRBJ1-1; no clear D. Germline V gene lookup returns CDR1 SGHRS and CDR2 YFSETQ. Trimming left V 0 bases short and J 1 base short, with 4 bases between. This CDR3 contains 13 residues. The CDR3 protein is CASSLGENTEAFF. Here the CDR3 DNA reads TGCGCCAGCAGCTTGGGCGAGAACACTGAAGCTTTCTTT.

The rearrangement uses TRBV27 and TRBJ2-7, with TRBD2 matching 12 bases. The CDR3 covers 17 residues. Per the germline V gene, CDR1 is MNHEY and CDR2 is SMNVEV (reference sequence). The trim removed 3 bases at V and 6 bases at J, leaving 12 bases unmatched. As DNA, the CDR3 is TGTGCCAGCAGTTTGCAGGTAGGACTAGCGGGAACGGGCGAGCAGTACTTC. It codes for CASSLQVGLAGTGEQYF.